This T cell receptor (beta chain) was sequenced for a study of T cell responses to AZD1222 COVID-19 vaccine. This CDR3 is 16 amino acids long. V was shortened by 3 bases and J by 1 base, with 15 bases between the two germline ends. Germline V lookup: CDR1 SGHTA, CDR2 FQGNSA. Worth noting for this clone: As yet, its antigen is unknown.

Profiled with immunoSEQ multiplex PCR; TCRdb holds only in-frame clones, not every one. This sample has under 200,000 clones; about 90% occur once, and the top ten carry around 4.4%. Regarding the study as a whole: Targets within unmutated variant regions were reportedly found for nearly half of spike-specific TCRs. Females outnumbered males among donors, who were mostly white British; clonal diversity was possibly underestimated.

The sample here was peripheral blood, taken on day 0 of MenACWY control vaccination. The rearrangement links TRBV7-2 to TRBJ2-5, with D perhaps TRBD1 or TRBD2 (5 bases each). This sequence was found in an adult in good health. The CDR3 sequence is CASSLGPSPPQETQYF. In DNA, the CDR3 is TGTGCCAGCAGCTTGGGACCCAGCCCTCCCCAAGAGACCCAGTACTTC.